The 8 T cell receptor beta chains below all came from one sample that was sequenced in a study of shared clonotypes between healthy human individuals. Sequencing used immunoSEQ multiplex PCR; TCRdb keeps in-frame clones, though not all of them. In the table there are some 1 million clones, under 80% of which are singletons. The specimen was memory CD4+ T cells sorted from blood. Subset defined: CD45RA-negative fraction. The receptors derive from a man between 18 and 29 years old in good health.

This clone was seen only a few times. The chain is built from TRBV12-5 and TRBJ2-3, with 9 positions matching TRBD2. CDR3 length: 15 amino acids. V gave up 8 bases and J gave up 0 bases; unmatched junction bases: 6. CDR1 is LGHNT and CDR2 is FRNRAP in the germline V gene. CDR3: CASSGRPGSTDTQYF. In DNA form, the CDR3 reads TGTGCTAGTAGCGGGAGGCCTGGTAGCACAGATACGCAGTATTTT.

The CDR3 sequence is CASSLLRTGELFF. CDR3 nucleotide sequence: TGTGCCAGCAGCTTATTACGGACAGGGGAGCTGTTTTTT. This chain links TRBV7-2 with TRBJ2-2; the D gene is possibly TRBD1 (5 bases). V dropped 2 bases and J dropped 8 bases, with 9 bases sitting between them. Germline V gene lookup returns CDR1 SGHTA and CDR2 FQGNSA. CDR3 size: 13 residues.

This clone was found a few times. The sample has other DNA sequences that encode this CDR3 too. The chain's CDR3 is CASSSGGGYEQYF. Here the CDR3 DNA reads TGTGCCAGCAGTAGTGGCGGGGGCTACGAGCAGTACTTC. This chain links TRBV27 with TRBJ2-7; 7 bases line up with TRBD2. Losses at the gene ends were 5 bases for V and 3 bases for J; bases not matched to a gene: 4. Germline V gene data show CDR1 as MNHEY and CDR2 as SMNVEV (reference sequence). This CDR3 comprises 13 residues.

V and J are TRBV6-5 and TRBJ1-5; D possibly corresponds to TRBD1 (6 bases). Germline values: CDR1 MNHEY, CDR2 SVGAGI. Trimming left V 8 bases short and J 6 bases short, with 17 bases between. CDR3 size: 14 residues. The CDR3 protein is CASGVARGGQPQHF. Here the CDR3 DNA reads TGTGCCAGCGGGGTGGCGAGAGGGGGTCAGCCCCAGCATTTT.

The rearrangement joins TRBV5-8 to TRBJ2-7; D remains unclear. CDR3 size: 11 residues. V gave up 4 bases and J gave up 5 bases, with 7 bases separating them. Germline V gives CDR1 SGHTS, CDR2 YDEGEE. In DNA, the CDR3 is TGTGCCAGCAGCCTATTTGACGAGCAGTACTTC. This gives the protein CASSLFDEQYF.

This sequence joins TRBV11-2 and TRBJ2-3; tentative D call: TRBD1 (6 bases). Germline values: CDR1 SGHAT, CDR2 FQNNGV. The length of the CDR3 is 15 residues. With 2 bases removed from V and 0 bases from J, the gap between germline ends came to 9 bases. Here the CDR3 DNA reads TGTGCCAGCAGCTTAATGGGGGCTAGCACAGATACGCAGTATTTT. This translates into CASSLMGASTDTQYF.

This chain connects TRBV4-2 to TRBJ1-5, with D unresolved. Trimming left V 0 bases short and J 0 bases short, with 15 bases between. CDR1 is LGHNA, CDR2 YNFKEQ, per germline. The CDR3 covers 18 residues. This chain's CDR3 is CASSQDGWVADSNQPQHF. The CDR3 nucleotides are TGTGCCAGCAGCCAAGATGGGTGGGTTGCCGATAGCAATCAGCCCCAGCATTTT.

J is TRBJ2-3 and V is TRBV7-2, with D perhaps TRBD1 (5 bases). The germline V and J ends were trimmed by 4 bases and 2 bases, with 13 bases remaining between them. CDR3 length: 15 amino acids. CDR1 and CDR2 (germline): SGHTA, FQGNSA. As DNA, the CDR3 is TGTGCCAGCAGCTCAAAGGGGCGCCCCACAGATACGCAGTATTTT. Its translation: CASSSKGRPTDTQYF. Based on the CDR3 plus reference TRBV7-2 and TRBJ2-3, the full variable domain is GAGVSQSPSNKVTEKGKDVELRCDPISGHTALYWYRQSLGQGLEFLIYFQGNSAPDKSGLPSDRFSAERTGGSVSTLTIQRTQQEDSAVYLCASSSKGRPTDTQYFGPGTRLTVL.